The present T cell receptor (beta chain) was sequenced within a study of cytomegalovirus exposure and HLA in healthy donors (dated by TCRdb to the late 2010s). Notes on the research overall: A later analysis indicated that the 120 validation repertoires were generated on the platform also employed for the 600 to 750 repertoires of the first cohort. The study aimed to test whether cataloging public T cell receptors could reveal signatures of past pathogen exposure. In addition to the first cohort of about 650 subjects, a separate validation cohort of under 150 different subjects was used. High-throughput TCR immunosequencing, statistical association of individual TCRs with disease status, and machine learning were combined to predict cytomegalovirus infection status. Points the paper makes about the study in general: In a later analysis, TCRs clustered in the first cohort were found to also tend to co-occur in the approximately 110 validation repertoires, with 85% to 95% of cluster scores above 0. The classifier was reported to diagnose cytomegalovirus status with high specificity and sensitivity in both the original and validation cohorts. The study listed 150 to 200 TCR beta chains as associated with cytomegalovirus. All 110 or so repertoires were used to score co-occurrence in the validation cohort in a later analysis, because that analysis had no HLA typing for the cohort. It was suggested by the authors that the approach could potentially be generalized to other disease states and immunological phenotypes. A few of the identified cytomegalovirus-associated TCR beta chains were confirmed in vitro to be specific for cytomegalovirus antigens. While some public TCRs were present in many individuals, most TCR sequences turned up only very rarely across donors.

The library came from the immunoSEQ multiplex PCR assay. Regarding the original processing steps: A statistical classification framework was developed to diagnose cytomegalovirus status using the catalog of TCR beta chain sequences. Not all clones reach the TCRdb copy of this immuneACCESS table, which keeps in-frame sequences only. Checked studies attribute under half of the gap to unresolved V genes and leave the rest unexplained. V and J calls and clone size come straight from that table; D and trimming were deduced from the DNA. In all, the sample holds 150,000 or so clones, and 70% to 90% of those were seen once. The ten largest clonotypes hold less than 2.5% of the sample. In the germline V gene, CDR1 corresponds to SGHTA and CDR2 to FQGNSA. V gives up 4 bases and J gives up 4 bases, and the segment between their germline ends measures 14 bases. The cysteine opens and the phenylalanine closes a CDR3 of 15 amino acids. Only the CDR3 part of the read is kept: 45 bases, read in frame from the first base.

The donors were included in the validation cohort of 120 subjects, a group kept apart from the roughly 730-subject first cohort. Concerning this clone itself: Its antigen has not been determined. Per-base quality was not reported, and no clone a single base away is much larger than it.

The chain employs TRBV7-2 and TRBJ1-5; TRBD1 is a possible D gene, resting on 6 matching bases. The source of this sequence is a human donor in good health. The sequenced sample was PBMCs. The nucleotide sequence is TGTGCCAGCAGCTCGACAGGCCCTGGGAATCAGCCCCAGCATTTT. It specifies CASSSTGPGNQPQHF.